This is a list of T cell receptor beta chains from one sample in a study of blood T cell repertoires in COVID-19. Measured with immunoSEQ multiplex PCR; TCRdb has only the in-frame clones, and not every one. The sample lists about 180,000 clones; roughly four fifths were seen once. The sample was peripheral blood. The receptors stem from a woman aged 70 to 79 with COVID-19, enrolled during active disease. CDR3s include the opening cysteine and the closing phenylalanine or tryptophan. D genes are given only for firm matches. Rows may omit the clone size; those that give it use once, few, many or a size class.

>TRBJ1-2|15|TRBV6-5|.|.
CASQSRGRESLGYTF
TGTGCCAGCCAAAGCAGGGGCAGGGAAAGTTTAGGCTACACCTTC
>TRBJ1-5|14|TRBV3-1/TRBV3-2|.|.
CASSLGHSNQPQHF
TGTGCCAGCAGCCTGGGACATAGCAATCAGCCCCAGCATTTT
>TRBJ1-2|14|TRBV5-5|TRBD1|.
CASTNRGPNYGYTF
TGTGCCAGCACCAACAGGGGACCAAACTATGGCTACACCTTC
>TRBJ1-1|18|TRBV7-8|.|.
CASSSFPSGLVEGTEAFF
TGTGCCAGCAGCTCCTTCCCCAGTGGTCTAGTCGAGGGCACTGAAGCTTTCTTT
>TRBJ2-7|15|TRBV19|TRBD2|.
CASSRTSGSSYEQYF
TGTGCCAGTAGTAGGACTAGCGGGAGCTCCTACGAGCAGTACTTC
>TRBJ2-1|12|TRBV12-3/TRBV12-4|.|.
CASSLSGNEQFF
TGTGCCAGCAGTTTATCCGGGAATGAGCAGTTCTTC
>TRBJ1-1|13|TRBV7-8|.|.
CASSLGGGLEAFF
TGTGCCAGCAGCTTAGGTGGGGGGTTGGAAGCTTTCTTT
>TRBJ2-7|14|TRBV6-1|.|.
CASSSVSVAYEQYF
TGTGCCAGCAGTTCCGTGTCTGTTGCCTACGAGCAGTACTTC
>TRBJ1-4|15|TRBV2|.|.
CASSAELGVGEKLFF
TGTGCCAGCAGTGCAGAACTCGGGGTGGGTGAAAAACTGTTTTTT
>TRBJ1-1|15|TRBV5-5|TRBD1|.
CASSFLTGVTTEAFF
TGTGCCAGCAGCTTCCTCACAGGGGTGACCACTGAAGCTTTCTTT
>TRBJ2-7|15|TRBV5-1|TRBD2|many
CASSLALAGGREQYF
TGCGCCAGCAGCTTGGCCCTAGCGGGAGGACGGGAGCAGTACTTC
>TRBJ1-3|16|TRBV6-5|TRBD1|.
CASSYSGQGAGNTIYF
TGTGCCAGCAGTTACTCGGGACAGGGGGCTGGAAACACCATATATTTT
>TRBJ1-6|14|TRBV19|TRBD1|.
CASSGTGYNSPLHF
TGTGCCAGTAGTGGGACAGGGTATAATTCACCCCTCCACTTT
>TRBJ2-1|15|TRBV9|TRBD2|.
CASSRGRARYNEQFF
TGTGCCAGCAGCAGAGGGAGGGCCCGATACAATGAGCAGTTCTTC
>TRBJ1-2|15|TRBV28|.|.
CASSIRAGELSGYTF
TGTGCCAGCAGTATCAGGGCTGGGGAACTATCTGGCTACACCTTC
>TRBJ1-4|14|TRBV28|.|.
CASGLSVPNEKLFF
TGTGCCAGCGGTCTCTCGGTACCTAATGAAAAACTGTTTTTT
>TRBJ1-5|14|TRBV5-1|.|few
CASSLEGVNQPQHF
TGCGCCAGCAGCTTGGAGGGGGTAAATCAGCCCCAGCATTTT
>TRBJ2-1|15|TRBV27|.|.
CASSRQMLWPNEQFF
TGTGCCAGCAGTCGACAGATGCTTTGGCCCAATGAGCAGTTCTTC
>TRBJ1-2|13|TRBV6-5|.|.
CASTNQRYEGYTF
TGTGCCAGCACCAACCAACGGTACGAGGGCTACACCTTC
>TRBJ1-2|13|TRBV9|.|.
CASSADRYYGYTF
TGTGCCAGCAGCGCCGACAGATACTATGGCTACACCTTC
>TRBJ2-1|15|TRBV5-1|TRBD2|once
CASSYLAGSYNEQFF
TGCGCCAGCAGCTACCTAGCGGGTTCCTACAATGAGCAGTTCTTC
>TRBJ2-5|14|TRBV18|.|.
CASSPLLDTETQYF
TGTGCCAGCTCACCATTACTGGACACAGAGACCCAGTACTTC
>TRBJ2-7|16|TRBV30|TRBD1|.
CAWSELTGQGPYEQYF
TGTGCCTGGAGTGAATTAACGGGACAGGGGCCCTACGAGCAGTACTTC
>TRBJ2-1|17|TRBV7-2|.|few
CASSRNAGGTANNEQFF
TGTGCCAGCAGCCGCAACGCAGGGGGGACAGCTAATAATGAGCAGTTCTTC
>TRBJ1-1|14|TRBV10-3|.|.
CAISEGGAGTEAFF
TGTGCCATCAGTGAAGGAGGGGCGGGCACTGAAGCTTTCTTT
>TRBJ2-1|15|TRBV28|TRBD2|.
CASSGGDYPYNEQFF
TGTGCCAGCAGTGGGGGGGACTACCCATACAATGAGCAGTTCTTC
>TRBJ1-2|17|TRBV30|.|few
CAWRRRASLGSNYGYTF
TGTGCCTGGAGAAGGAGGGCGAGTTTGGGATCTAACTATGGCTACACCTTC
>TRBJ2-5|14|TRBV29-1|.|once
CSVEVPGVQETQYF
TGCAGCGTTGAAGTCCCGGGAGTCCAAGAGACCCAGTACTTC
>TRBJ1-5|13|TRBV18|TRBD1|.
CASSPQGDEPQHF
TGTGCCAGCTCGCCACAGGGGGATGAGCCCCAGCATTTT
>TRBJ1-2|16|TRBV4-1|.|.
CASSESRGRGNYGYTF
TGCGCCAGCAGTGAAAGTAGGGGGAGGGGTAACTATGGCTACACCTTC
>TRBJ1-5|15|TRBV28|.|.
CASSYRVVKNQPQHF
TGTGCCAGCAGTTACAGGGTTGTGAAGAATCAGCCCCAGCATTTT
>TRBJ2-7|16|TRBV24-1|TRBD2|.
CATSDPQLAGGYEQYF
TGTGCCACCAGTGATCCTCAACTAGCGGGAGGCTACGAGCAGTACTTC
>TRBJ2-4|13|TRBV6-5|TRBD2|few
CASSSDLAGAQYF
TGTGCCAGCAGTTCAGACCTAGCGGGGGCCCAGTACTTC
>TRBJ2-5|15|TRBV30|.|.
CAWSVKAGTQETQYF
TGTGCCTGGAGCGTAAAGGCGGGGACCCAAGAGACCCAGTACTTC
>TRBJ2-1|16|TRBV9|.|once
CASSAGNRGGYNEQFF
TGTGCCAGCAGCGCCGGCAATAGGGGGGGCTACAATGAGCAGTTCTTC
>TRBJ2-1|13|TRBV7-2|.|.
CASSLMGDNEQFF
TGTGCCAGCAGCTTAATGGGAGACAATGAGCAGTTCTTC
>TRBJ2-7|14|TRBV7-2|TRBD1|.
CASSPWDRGYEQYF
TGTGCCAGCAGCCCCTGGGACAGGGGCTACGAGCAGTACTTC
>TRBJ2-1|15|TRBV2|TRBD2|.
CASRPRGLAYNEQFF
TGTGCCAGCAGACCCCGGGGACTAGCGTACAATGAGCAGTTCTTC
>TRBJ1-1|14|TRBV3-1/TRBV3-2|TRBD1|.
CASSHRDRVSEAFF
TGTGCCAGCAGCCATCGGGACAGGGTTAGTGAAGCTTTCTTT
>TRBJ2-7|14|TRBV4-3|.|.
CASSQDRASYEQYF
TGCGCCAGCAGCCAAGACAGGGCGAGTTACGAGCAGTACTTC
>TRBJ1-3|16|TRBV30|TRBD1|.
CAWSVRQGAHGNTIYF
TGTGCCTGGAGTGTACGGCAGGGGGCGCACGGAAACACCATATATTTT
>TRBJ2-7|14|TRBV27|TRBD1|.
CASRGTGLTYEQYF
TGTGCCAGCAGGGGGACAGGACTGACCTACGAGCAGTACTTC
>TRBJ2-4|11|TRBV28|.|.
CASSLLNIQYF
TGTGCCAGCAGTCTCCTAAACATTCAGTACTTC
>TRBJ1-5|15|TRBV7-9|TRBD1|.
CASSLATGVNQPQHF
TGTGCCAGCAGCTTAGCCACAGGGGTTAATCAGCCCCAGCATTTT
>TRBJ1-1|15|TRBV28|.|once
CASSSAGTSNTEAFF
TGTGCCAGCAGTTCCGCCGGGACATCAAACACTGAAGCTTTCTTT
>TRBJ1-3|16|TRBV2|TRBD1|.
CASSVGQGAFGNTIYF
TGTGCCAGCAGTGTCGGCCAGGGGGCATTTGGAAACACCATATATTTT
>TRBJ1-5|15|TRBV5-8|TRBD1|once
CASSYGTGANQPQHF
TGTGCCAGCAGCTACGGGACAGGGGCAAATCAGCCCCAGCATTTT
>TRBJ2-6|15|TRBV5-8|.|.
CASSLQISGANVLTF
TGTGCCAGCAGCCTACAGATCTCTGGGGCCAACGTCCTGACTTTC
>TRBJ1-3|16|TRBV29-1|TRBD1|.
CSVGMTGAGSGNTIYF
TGCAGCGTTGGGATGACAGGGGCTGGGTCTGGAAACACCATATATTTT
>TRBJ2-1|15|TRBV9|TRBD2|.
CASTLGAGADNEQFF
TGTGCCAGCACCCTGGGAGCGGGAGCGGACAATGAGCAGTTCTTC
>TRBJ1-1|14|TRBV5-1|.|.
CASVSGALNTEAFF
TGCGCCAGCGTTTCGGGAGCGCTGAACACTGAAGCTTTCTTT
>TRBJ1-1|15|TRBV6-2/TRBV6-3|.|.
CASSSLGQPNTEAFF
TGTGCCAGCAGTTCCCTAGGACAGCCGAACACTGAAGCTTTCTTT
>TRBJ2-7|16|TRBV7-6|TRBD2|.
CASSPGTSGSSYEQYF
TGTGCCAGCAGCCCGGGGACTAGCGGGAGCTCCTACGAGCAGTACTTC
>TRBJ2-2|16|TRBV14|TRBD1|.
CASSHEGARNTGELFF
TGTGCCAGCAGCCATGAGGGGGCGCGGAACACCGGGGAGCTGTTTTTT